One sample yielded the 3 T cell receptor beta chains listed below, sequenced in a study of shared clonotypes between healthy human individuals. TCRdb keeps only in-frame clones here, not all; method: immunoSEQ multiplex PCR. The data show roughly 300,000 clones, less than 75% seen once. The sample taken for sequencing was memory CD4+ T cells sorted from blood. Subset defined: CD45RA-negative fraction. The receptor set was obtained from a man younger than 45 in good health.

The gene calls are TRBV7-2 and TRBJ2-7; D could derive from TRBD1 or TRBD2 (5 bases each). There are 14 residues in the CDR3. Trimming pared 0 bases from V and 3 bases from J, leaving 9 bases between. Per the germline V gene, CDR1 is SGHTA and CDR2 is FQGNSA. In nucleotides, the CDR3 is TGTGCCAGCAGCTTAGCGTGGGGGAGCTACGAGCAGTACTTC. It is translated as CASSLAWGSYEQYF.

V usage is TRBV5-6 and J usage is TRBJ2-7, with 7 bases that match TRBD1. Trimming at V came to 4 bases and at J to 2 bases, leaving 6 bases not matched to a gene. Germline V CDR1 and CDR2: SGHDT, YYEEEE. The CDR3 contains 14 residues. The CDR3: CASSQFGTAYEQYF. CDR3 DNA: TGTGCCAGCAGCCAGTTCGGGACAGCCTACGAGCAGTACTTC.

This chain's CDR3 is CASSPEGGELFF. Written as DNA, the CDR3 is TGTGCCAGCTCCCCCGAAGGCGGGGAGCTGTTTTTT. The chain links TRBV18 to TRBJ2-2; D gene uncertain. Between the trimmed V and J ends, which lost 6 bases and 7 bases, there was a span of 9 bases. In germline, CDR1 is KGHSH, CDR2 LQKENI. This CDR3 region has 12 residues.